The rows below give T cell receptor beta chains drawn from one sample of a study of T-cell reconstitution after alpha-beta-depleted transplantation in children. TCRdb recomputed calls from the PCR reads with MiXCR, one row per CDR3 protein. The data show roughly 590,000 distinct CDR3 sequences, around a sixth seen once. Here the sequenced sample was PBMCs from the stem cell graft donor, taken from the stem cell graft. All receptors derive from a human donor who donated a stem cell graft to a child with acute myeloid leukemia. Both conserved end residues are part of each CDR3.

j_call v_call cdr3_length cdr3_aa
TRBJ1-4 TRBV4-3 15 CASSQGTGDGEKLFF
TRBJ2-3 TRBV15 14 CATSRDRSGEAQYF
TRBJ2-2 TRBV6-5 14 CASSYSENTGELFF
TRBJ2-7 TRBV7-2 14 CASSLNPGAYEQYF
TRBJ2-1 TRBV5-1 16 CASSPTSGDSYNEQFF
TRBJ1-4 TRBV12-3/TRBV12-4 17 CASSSLVRQPSNEKLFF
TRBJ2-5 TRBV20-1 15 CSARFTGQGRETQYF
TRBJ1-1 TRBV21-1 15 CASSKEGQTGTEAFF
TRBJ1-5 TRBV11-2 18 CASSSPGQAASSNQPQHF
TRBJ2-3 TRBV5-5 16 CASSFGRVPGTDTQYF
TRBJ1-1 TRBV10-3 14 CAITRDRDATEAFF
TRBJ1-2 TRBV5-1 11 CASSGGFGYTF
TRBJ1-1 TRBV6-5 16 CASSHRDRGRRTEAFF
TRBJ2-3 TRBV7-2 15 CASSFMGQGVDTQYF
TRBJ1-1 TRBV12-3/TRBV12-4 14 CASSFGDWDTEAFF
TRBJ2-7 TRBV7-2 13 CASSTYSADEQYF
TRBJ2-4 TRBV7-2 16 CASSLQSQLAKNIQYF
TRBJ1-4 TRBV3-1 15 CASSPSDGGREKLFF
TRBJ2-3 TRBV20-1 12 CSASGFTDTQYF
TRBJ1-1 TRBV7-2 17 CASSLGRTTGRDTEAFF
TRBJ1-2 TRBV7-2 17 CASSLAFWGTASYGYTF
TRBJ1-2 TRBV30 13 CACRGQGLYGYTF
TRBJ2-7 TRBV29-1 12 CSVVRGNYEQYF
TRBJ2-7 TRBV20-1 11 CSASPEGEQYF
TRBJ2-1 TRBV5-1 16 CASSVGTVNSYNEQFF
TRBJ1-2 TRBV29-1 12 CSVEQGKYGYTF
TRBJ1-2 TRBV12-3/TRBV12-4 13 CASSTGQGHGYTF
TRBJ2-1 TRBV9 19 CASSVWTDRDRSSYNEQFF
TRBJ2-2 TRBV20-1 14 CSAKDRTNTGELFF
TRBJ2-1 TRBV7-9 16 CASLIAGGLSYNEQFF
TRBJ1-2 TRBV12-3/TRBV12-4 14 CAIQLRGSNYGYTF
TRBJ2-2 TRBV5-6 15 CASSSDRLNTGELFF